Given below is one T cell receptor (beta chain) in context. Its antigen is undetermined. The data derive from a study of Ad26.COV2.S vaccination and SARS-CoV-2 variants. Study observations and caveats: Vaccine recipients surpassed placebo recipients in spike-specific TCR breadth.

Some clones are missing from TCRdb's copy, which holds only in-frame ones; the method was immunoSEQ multiplex PCR. This table has around 380,000 clones, less than 90% appearing once. As for treatment: around 19 received Ad26.COV2.S at low or high dose, single or two shots; roughly 5 received placebo; per-sample allocation not given. All samples were drawn on day 63, counting from the first vaccine or placebo injection. This specimen consisted of peripheral blood, obtained in a trial of Ad26.COV2.S vaccine versus placebo. This clonotype was obtained from a person aged 18-60 years who received the Ad26.COV2.S COVID-19 vaccine or a placebo.

The CDR3, as DNA: TGTGCCAGCAGCGAACGCGAGTCACAGGGTTTGGGTCCAGATACGCAGTATTTT. Translation: CASSERESQGLGPDTQYF. The V gene is TRBV9, the J gene TRBJ2-3; D perhaps matches TRBD1 (6 bases). Germline V gene data show CDR1 as SGDLS and CDR2 as YYNGEE. The V end lost 3 bases, the J end lost 4 bases, and 24 bases lay between the germline ends. CDR3 length: 18 amino acids.